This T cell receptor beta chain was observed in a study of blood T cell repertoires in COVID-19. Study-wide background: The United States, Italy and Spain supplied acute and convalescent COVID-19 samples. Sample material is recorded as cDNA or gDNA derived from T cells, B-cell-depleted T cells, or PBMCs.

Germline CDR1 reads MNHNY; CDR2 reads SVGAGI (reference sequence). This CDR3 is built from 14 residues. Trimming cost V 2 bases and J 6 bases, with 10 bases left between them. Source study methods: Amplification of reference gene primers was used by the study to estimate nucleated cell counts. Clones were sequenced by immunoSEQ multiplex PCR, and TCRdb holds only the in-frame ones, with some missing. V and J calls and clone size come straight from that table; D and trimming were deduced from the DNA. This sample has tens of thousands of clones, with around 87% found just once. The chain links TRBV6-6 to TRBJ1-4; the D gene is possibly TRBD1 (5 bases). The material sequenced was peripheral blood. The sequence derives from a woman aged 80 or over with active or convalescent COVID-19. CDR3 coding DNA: TGTGCCAGCAGTTACAGGGGCGGGGATGAAAAACTGTTTTTT. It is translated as CASSYRGGDEKLFF.